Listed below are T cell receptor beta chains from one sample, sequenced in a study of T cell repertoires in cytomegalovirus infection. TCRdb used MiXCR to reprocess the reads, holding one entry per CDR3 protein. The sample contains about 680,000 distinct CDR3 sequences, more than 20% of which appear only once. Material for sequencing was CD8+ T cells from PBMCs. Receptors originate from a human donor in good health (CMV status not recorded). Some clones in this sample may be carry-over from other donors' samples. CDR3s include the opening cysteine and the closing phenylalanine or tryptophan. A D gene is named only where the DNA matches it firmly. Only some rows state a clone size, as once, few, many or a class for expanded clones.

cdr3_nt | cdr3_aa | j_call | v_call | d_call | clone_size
TGCAGTGCTCCCGGGACTTTCAATTCACCCCTCCACTTT | CSAPGTFNSPLHF | TRBJ1-6 | TRBV20-1 | NA | NA
TGTGCCAGCAGTGAACGCGTAGGAGAGCAGTTCTTC | CASSERVGEQFF | TRBJ2-1 | TRBV25-1 | NA | many
TGTGCCAGCAGTGGGCTGGTTCTAGCAGCTGGCACTGAAGCTTTCTTT | CASSGLVLAAGTEAFF | TRBJ1-1 | TRBV27 | NA | many
TGTGCCAGCAGTTACTCGAAAGAGACAGGGGCCTACAATGAGCAGTTCTTC | CASSYSKETGAYNEQFF | TRBJ2-1 | TRBV6-2/TRBV6-3 | TRBD1 | NA
TGTGCCACCAGTGAGGGGCAGAAGTTCACAGATACGCAGTATTTT | CATSEGQKFTDTQYF | TRBJ2-3 | TRBV24-1 | NA | many
TGTGCCAGCAGTCCCCAATGGGGCAGGGGAGGAGATACGCAGTATTTT | CASSPQWGRGGDTQYF | TRBJ2-3 | TRBV6-2/TRBV6-3 | NA | NA
TGTGCCAGCGGAAGATGGGGCAATGAGCAGTTCTTC | CASGRWGNEQFF | TRBJ2-1 | TRBV28 | NA | NA
TGTGCCAACAGCCTGAGCCCGAAGGGGGATCGCTATGGCTACACCTTC | CANSLSPKGDRYGYTF | TRBJ1-2 | TRBV4-2 | NA | NA
TGTGCCAGTAGACCTATGATGAACACTGAAGCTTTCTTT | CASRPMMNTEAFF | TRBJ1-1 | TRBV19 | NA | few
TGCAGTGCTCCAGAGTTTGGACCCCCCCGAGGAGCAGGCAACTATGGCTACACCTTC | CSAPEFGPPRGAGNYGYTF | TRBJ1-2 | TRBV20-1 | NA | NA
TGCAGTGCTAGAAAGCGGGGGGCCGACCATCGACAAAGCACAGATACGCAGTATTTT | CSARKRGADHRQSTDTQYF | TRBJ2-3 | TRBV20-1 | TRBD2 | NA
TGCAGCGTTGATGGGGCGGGGGGGGGAGAAGATACGCAGTATTTT | CSVDGAGGGEDTQYF | TRBJ2-3 | TRBV29-1 | TRBD2 | few
TGTGCCAGCAGTGAATCTTACAGGTATCAAGAGACCCAGTACTTC | CASSESYRYQETQYF | TRBJ2-5 | TRBV25-1 | NA | NA
TGCAGTGCGCTCGACAGGGGTGACGGGGAGCTGTTTTTT | CSALDRGDGELFF | TRBJ2-2 | TRBV20-1 | TRBD1 | NA
TGTGCCAGCAGTTACTCGGATCCAGGGGCGACAGGGCAGTTCTTC | CASSYSDPGATGQFF | TRBJ2-1 | TRBV6-6 | NA | NA
TGTGCCAGCAGTTCTCGGACAGGGACGAGAGAGACCCAGTACTTC | CASSSRTGTRETQYF | TRBJ2-5 | TRBV28 | TRBD1 | NA
TGTGCCAGCAGTTACTACGCCCCGGCTAGCGGTGCCTTTGTACCGAACACCGGGGAGCTGTTTTTT | CASSYYAPASGAFVPNTGELFF | TRBJ2-2 | TRBV6-5 | TRBD2 | NA
TGCGCCAGCAGCAATGCAAAGGAGAAGAACACCGGGGAGCTGTTTTTT | CASSNAKEKNTGELFF | TRBJ2-2 | TRBV5-1 | NA | few
TGCAGTGCTAGATTAGTAAGGGACAGGGGTGGTCGCCTTCGGGGAGCTGAAGCTTTCTTT | CSARLVRDRGGRLRGAEAFF | TRBJ1-1 | TRBV20-1 | TRBD1 | NA
TGTGCCAGCAGTCTACCCTTTGGGTTGGTCCCTAGCTCTGGAAACACCATATATTTT | CASSLPFGLVPSSGNTIYF | TRBJ1-3 | TRBV28 | NA | NA
TGTGCCAGCAGCGCCCTTCGGGAGGGTATGGACTATGGCTACACCTTC | CASSALREGMDYGYTF | TRBJ1-2 | TRBV9 | NA | NA
TGTGCCAGCAGGGTGACTAGCGGGGTCCAAGAGACCCAGTACTTC | CASRVTSGVQETQYF | TRBJ2-5 | TRBV12-3/TRBV12-4 | TRBD2 | NA
TGTGCCAGCAGCAGTGGCGGCAATCAGCCCCAGCATTTT | CASSSGGNQPQHF | TRBJ1-5 | TRBV7-9 | NA | many
TGTGCCAGCAGCTCAGACACCAGGGATGGCTACACCTTC | CASSSDTRDGYTF | TRBJ1-2 | TRBV7-9 | NA | NA
TGTGCCAGCAGCGGCTTGACAGGGGGCCGAGACTATGGCTACACCTTC | CASSGLTGGRDYGYTF | TRBJ1-2 | TRBV7-9 | TRBD1 | few
TGTGCCAGCAGTGGGCGGGCGGTCGAATTGGAACAAGAGACCCAGTACTTC | CASSGRAVELEQETQYF | TRBJ2-5 | TRBV28 | NA | many
TGTGCCAGTTCCTCGGGAAAGACTGAAGCTTTCTTT | CASSSGKTEAFF | TRBJ1-1 | TRBV27 | NA | NA
TGTGCCAGCAGCTCACAGGAGTACACTGAAGCTTTCTTT | CASSSQEYTEAFF | TRBJ1-1 | TRBV12-3/TRBV12-4 | NA | NA
TGTGCCAGCAGCCAAGAACAGACCTATGGCTACACCTTC | CASSQEQTYGYTF | TRBJ1-2 | TRBV14 | NA | few
TGTACCAGCAGCTCCTCTCGGGATAGCTCTAGCACAGATACGCAGTATTTT | CTSSSSRDSSSTDTQYF | TRBJ2-3 | TRBV7-9 | NA | NA
TGTGCCAGCCGCGGGACTAGCGGCCCCTACAATGAGCAGTTCTTC | CASRGTSGPYNEQFF | TRBJ2-1 | TRBV7-9 | TRBD2 | few
TGTGCCAGCAGCGTAAGCGGGGGGGCGAGGAATGAGCAGTTCTTC | CASSVSGGARNEQFF | TRBJ2-1 | TRBV9 | TRBD2 | few
TGTGCCAGCAGTGATTCATCAGATGCGCAGTATTTT | CASSDSSDAQYF | TRBJ2-3 | TRBV6-2/TRBV6-3 | NA | NA
TGCAGTGCTAGCGCAAGATTAGCGGGGGGCACCTACAATGAGCAGTTCTTC | CSASARLAGGTYNEQFF | TRBJ2-1 | TRBV20-1 | TRBD2 | few
TGTGCCAGTCTTTCTCTGCAGGGAAGTGGCTACACCTTC | CASLSLQGSGYTF | TRBJ1-2 | TRBV19 | NA | NA
TGTGCCAGCAAAAAGACAGGGGACTATGGCTACACCTTC | CASKKTGDYGYTF | TRBJ1-2 | TRBV7-6 | TRBD1 | many